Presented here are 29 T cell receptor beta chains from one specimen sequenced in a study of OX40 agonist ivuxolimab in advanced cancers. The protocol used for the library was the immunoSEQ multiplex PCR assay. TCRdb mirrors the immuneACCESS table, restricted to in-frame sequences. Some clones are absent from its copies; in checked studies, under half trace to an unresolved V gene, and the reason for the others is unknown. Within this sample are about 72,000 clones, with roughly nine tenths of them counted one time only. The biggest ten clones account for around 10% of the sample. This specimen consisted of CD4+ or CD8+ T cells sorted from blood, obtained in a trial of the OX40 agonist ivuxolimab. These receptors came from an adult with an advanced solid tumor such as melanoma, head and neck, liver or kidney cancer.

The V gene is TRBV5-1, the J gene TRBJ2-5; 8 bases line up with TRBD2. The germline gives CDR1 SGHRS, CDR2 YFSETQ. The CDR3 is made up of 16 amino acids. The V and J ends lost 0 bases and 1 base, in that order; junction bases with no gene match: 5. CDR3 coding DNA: TGCGCCAGCAGCTTGGCGGCGGGAGGCACCCAAGAGACCCAGTACTTC. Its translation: CASSLAAGGTQETQYF.

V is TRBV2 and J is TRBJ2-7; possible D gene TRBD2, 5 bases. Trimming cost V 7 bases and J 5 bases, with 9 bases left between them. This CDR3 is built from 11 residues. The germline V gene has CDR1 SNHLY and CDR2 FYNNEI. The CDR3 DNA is TGTGCCAGCACCTATAGCGACGAGCAGTACTTC. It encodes CASTYSDEQYF. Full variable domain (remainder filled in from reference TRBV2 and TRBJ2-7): EPEVTQTPSHQVTQMGQEVILRCVPISNHLYFYWYRQILGQKVEFLVSFYNNEISEKSEIFDDQFSVERPDGSNFTLKIRSTKLEDSAMYFCASTYSDEQYFGPGTRLTVT.

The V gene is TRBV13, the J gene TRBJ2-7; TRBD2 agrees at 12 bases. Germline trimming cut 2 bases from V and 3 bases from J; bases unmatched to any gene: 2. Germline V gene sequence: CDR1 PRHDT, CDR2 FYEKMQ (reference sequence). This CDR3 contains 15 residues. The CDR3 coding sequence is TGTGCCAGCAGCTTAAGGACTAGCGGGAACTACGAGCAGTACTTC. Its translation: CASSLRTSGNYEQYF.

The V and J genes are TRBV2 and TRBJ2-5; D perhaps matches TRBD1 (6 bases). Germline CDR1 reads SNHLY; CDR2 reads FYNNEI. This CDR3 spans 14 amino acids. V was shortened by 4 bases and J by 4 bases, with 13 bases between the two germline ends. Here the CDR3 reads CASSGTGSRETQYF. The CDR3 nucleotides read TGTGCCAGCAGTGGAACAGGGAGCCGAGAGACCCAGTACTTC.

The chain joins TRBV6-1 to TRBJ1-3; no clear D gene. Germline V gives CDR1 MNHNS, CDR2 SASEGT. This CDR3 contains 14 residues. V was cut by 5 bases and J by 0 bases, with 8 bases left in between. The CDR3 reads CASSIFFSGNTIYF. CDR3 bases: TGTGCCAGCAGTATCTTCTTCTCTGGAAACACCATATATTTT.

The chain's CDR3 is CASGRNSYEQYF. In DNA form, the CDR3 reads TGTGCCAGCGGCAGAAACTCCTACGAGCAGTACTTC. V and J are TRBV2 and TRBJ2-7; D is uncertain. This CDR3 is 12 amino acids long. Germline assignment: CDR1 SNHLY and CDR2 FYNNEI. V was cut by 8 bases and J by 0 bases, with 8 bases left in between.

The CDR3: CATGTQGNSPLHF. CDR3 nucleotides: TGCGCCACAGGGACACAAGGGAATTCACCCCTCCACTTT. The chain links TRBV10-2 to TRBJ1-6; D possibly corresponds to TRBD1 (6 bases). The CDR3 sequence is 13 residues long. Between the trimmed V and J ends, which lost 10 bases and 7 bases, there was a span of 14 bases. From germline, CDR1 is WSHSY and CDR2 SAAADI.

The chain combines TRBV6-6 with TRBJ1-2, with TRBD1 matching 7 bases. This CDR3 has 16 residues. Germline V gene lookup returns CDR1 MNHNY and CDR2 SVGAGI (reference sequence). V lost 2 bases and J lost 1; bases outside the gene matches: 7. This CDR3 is CASSYAGTEFNYGYTF. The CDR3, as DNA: TGTGCCAGCAGTTACGCTGGGACAGAATTTAACTATGGCTACACCTTC.

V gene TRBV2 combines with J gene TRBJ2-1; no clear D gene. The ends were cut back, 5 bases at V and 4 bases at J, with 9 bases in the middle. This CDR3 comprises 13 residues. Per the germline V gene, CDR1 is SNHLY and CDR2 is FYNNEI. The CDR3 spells CASSPAGYNEQFF. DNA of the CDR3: TGTGCCAGCAGTCCAGCAGGTTACAATGAGCAGTTCTTC.

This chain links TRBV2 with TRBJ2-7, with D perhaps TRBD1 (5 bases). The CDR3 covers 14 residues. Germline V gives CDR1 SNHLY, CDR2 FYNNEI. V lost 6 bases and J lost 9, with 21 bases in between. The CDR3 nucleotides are TGTGCCAGCAGCCAGGGCCTCAAAGGTCTAAGGCAGTACTTC. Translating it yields CASSQGLKGLRQYF.

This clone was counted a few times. The CDR3 region has the DNA TGCGCCAGCAGCCAAGTTTTCGGCGGGGAGCTGTTTTTT. This encodes CASSQVFGGELFF. This rearrangement joins TRBV4-1 to TRBJ2-2; D unclear. The CDR3 is made up of 13 amino acids. Germline assignment: CDR1 MGHRA and CDR2 YSYEKL. Trimming pared 1 base from V and 7 bases from J, leaving 7 bases between.

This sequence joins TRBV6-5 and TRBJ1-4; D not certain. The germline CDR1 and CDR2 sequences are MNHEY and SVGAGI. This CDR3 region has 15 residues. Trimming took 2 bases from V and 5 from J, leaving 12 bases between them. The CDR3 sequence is CASSYGGLLNEKLFF. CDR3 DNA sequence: TGTGCCAGCAGTTACGGAGGGCTCCTAAATGAAAAACTGTTTTTT.

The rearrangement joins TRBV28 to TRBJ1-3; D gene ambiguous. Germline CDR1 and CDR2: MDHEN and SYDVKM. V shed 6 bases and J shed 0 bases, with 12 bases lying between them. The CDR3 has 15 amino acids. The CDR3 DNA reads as TGTGCCAGCAGAGAGACACCTAACTCTGGAAACACCATATATTTT. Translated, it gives CASRETPNSGNTIYF.

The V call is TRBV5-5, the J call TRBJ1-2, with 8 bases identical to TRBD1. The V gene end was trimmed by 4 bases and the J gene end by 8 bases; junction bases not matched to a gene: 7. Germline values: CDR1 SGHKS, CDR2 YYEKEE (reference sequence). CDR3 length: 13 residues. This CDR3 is CASSQTGDWGYTF. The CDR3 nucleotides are TGTGCCAGCAGCCAGACAGGGGATTGGGGCTACACCTTC.

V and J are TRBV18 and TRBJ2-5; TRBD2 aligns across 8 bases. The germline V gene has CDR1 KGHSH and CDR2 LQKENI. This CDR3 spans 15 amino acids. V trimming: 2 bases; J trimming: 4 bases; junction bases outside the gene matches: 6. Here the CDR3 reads CASSPGRSGGETQYF. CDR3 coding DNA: TGTGCCAGCTCACCAGGCAGGAGCGGGGGAGAGACCCAGTACTTC.

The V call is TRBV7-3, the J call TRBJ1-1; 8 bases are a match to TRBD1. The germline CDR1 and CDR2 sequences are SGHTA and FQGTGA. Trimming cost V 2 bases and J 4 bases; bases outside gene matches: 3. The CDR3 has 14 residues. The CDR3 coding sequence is TGTGCCAGCAGCTTATCAGGGGGCGTCACTGAAGCTTTCTTT. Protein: CASSLSGGVTEAFF.

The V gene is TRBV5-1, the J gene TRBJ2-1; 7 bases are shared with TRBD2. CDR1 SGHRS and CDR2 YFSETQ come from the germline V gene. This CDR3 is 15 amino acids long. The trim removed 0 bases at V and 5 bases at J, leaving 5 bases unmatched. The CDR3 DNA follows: TGCGCCAGCAGCTTGGGTCTAGCGGAGGACAATGAGCAGTTCTTC. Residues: CASSLGLAEDNEQFF.

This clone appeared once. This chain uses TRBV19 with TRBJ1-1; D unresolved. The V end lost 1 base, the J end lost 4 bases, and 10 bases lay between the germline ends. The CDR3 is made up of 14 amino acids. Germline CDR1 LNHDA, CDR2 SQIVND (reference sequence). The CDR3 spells CASSIVGVSTEAFF. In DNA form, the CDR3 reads TGTGCCAGTAGTATAGTCGGAGTGAGCACTGAAGCTTTCTTT.

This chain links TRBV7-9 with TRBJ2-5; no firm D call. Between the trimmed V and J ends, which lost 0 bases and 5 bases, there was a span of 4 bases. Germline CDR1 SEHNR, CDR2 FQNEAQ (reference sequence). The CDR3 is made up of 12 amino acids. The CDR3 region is CASSLAAETQYF. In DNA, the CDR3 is TGTGCCAGCAGCTTAGCGGCGGAGACCCAGTACTTC.

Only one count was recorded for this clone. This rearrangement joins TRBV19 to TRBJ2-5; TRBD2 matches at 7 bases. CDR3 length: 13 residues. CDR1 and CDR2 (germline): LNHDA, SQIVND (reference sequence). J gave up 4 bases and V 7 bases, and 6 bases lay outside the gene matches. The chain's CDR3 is CASTAGDRETQYF. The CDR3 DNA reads TGTGCCAGTACGGCGGGAGATCGAGAGACCCAGTACTTC.

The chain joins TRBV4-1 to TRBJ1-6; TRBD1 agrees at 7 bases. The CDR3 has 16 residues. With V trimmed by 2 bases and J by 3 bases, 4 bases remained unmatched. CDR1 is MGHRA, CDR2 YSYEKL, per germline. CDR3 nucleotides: TGCGCCAGCAGCCAAATTTACAGGGGCTATAATTCACCCCTCCACTTT. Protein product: CASSQIYRGYNSPLHF.

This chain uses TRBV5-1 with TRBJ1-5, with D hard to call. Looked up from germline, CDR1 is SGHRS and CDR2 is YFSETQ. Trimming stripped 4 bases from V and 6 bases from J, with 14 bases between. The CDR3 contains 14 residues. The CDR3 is CASSDNEMGQPQHF. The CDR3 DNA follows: TGCGCCAGCAGCGACAACGAGATGGGTCAGCCCCAGCATTTT.

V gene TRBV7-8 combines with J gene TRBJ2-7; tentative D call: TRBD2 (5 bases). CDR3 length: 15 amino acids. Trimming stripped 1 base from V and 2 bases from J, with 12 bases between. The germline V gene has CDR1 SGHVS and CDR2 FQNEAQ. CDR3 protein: CASSLERGTTYEQYF. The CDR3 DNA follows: TGTGCCAGCAGCTTAGAACGGGGAACCACCTACGAGCAGTACTTC.

The CDR3, as DNA: TGTGCCAGCACCAAGGCGCACACCGGGGAGCTGTTTTTT. Protein: CASTKAHTGELFF. The rearrangement uses TRBV28 and TRBJ2-2; D call uncertain. Germline-derived CDR1 and CDR2 are MDHEN and SYDVKM. The CDR3 length is 13 residues. The germline V and J ends were trimmed by 7 bases and 3 bases, with 9 bases remaining between them.

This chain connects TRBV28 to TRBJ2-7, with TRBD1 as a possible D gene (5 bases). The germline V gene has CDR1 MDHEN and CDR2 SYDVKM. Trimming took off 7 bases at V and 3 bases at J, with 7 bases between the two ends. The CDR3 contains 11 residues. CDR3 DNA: TGTGCCAGCACGACAGACTACGAGCAGTACTTC. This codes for CASTTDYEQYF. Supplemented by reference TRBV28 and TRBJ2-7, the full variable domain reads DVKVTQSSRYLVKRTGEKVFLECVQDMDHENMFWYRQDPGLGLRLIYFSYDVKMKEKGDIPEGYSVSREKKERFSLILESASTNQTSMYLCASTTDYEQYFGPGTRLTVT.

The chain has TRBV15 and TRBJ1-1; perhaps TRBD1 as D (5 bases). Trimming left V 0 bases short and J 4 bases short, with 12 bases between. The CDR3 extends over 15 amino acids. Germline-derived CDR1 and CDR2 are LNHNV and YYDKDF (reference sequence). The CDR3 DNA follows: TGTGCCACCAGCAGAGAGCGGGGGTTTAGCACTGAAGCTTTCTTT. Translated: CATSRERGFSTEAFF.

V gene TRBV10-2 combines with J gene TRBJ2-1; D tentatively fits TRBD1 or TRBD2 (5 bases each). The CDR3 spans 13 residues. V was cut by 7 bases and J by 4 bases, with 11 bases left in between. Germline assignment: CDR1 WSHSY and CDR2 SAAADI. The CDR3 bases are TGCGCCAGCATGGGGACCCTATACAATGAGCAGTTCTTC. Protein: CASMGTLYNEQFF.

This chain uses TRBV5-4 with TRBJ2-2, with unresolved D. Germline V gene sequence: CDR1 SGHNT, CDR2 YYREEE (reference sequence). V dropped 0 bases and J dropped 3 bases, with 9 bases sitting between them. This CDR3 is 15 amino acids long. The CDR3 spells CASSLEGADTGELFF. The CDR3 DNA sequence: TGTGCCAGCAGCTTGGAGGGCGCGGACACCGGGGAGCTGTTTTTT.

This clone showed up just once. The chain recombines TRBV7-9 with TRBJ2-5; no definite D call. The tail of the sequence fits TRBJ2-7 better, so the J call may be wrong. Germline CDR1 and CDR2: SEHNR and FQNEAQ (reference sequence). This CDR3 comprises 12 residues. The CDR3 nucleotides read TGTGCCAGCAGCCCCATCTACTACGAGCAGTACTTC. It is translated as CASSPIYYEQYF.